This record concerns one T cell receptor beta chain sequence. Method: immunoSEQ multiplex PCR; TCRdb's copy keeps in-frame clones and lacks some. There are under 200,000 clones in the sample; approximately 86% occur only once, and about 8.2% lies in the top ten. The data belong to a study of blood T cell repertoires in COVID-19. Turning to the study itself: Samples taken during acute and convalescent COVID-19 were collected in the United States, Italy and Spain. Nucleic acid was either cDNA or gDNA, and it came from T cells, B-cell-depleted T cells, or PBMCs.

The CDR3 loop spans 11 amino acids. Germline V gene lookup returns CDR1 MDHEN and CDR2 SYDVKM. Trimming removed 6 bases from V and 7 bases from J, with 7 bases in between. Sequenced material: peripheral blood. The V call is TRBV28, the J call TRBJ1-5; D unresolved. The source is a man aged 55-75 years with acute or convalescent COVID-19. The CDR3 DNA reads as TGTGCCAGCAGGAGGAACCAGCCCCAGCATTTT. Its translation: CASRRNQPQHF.